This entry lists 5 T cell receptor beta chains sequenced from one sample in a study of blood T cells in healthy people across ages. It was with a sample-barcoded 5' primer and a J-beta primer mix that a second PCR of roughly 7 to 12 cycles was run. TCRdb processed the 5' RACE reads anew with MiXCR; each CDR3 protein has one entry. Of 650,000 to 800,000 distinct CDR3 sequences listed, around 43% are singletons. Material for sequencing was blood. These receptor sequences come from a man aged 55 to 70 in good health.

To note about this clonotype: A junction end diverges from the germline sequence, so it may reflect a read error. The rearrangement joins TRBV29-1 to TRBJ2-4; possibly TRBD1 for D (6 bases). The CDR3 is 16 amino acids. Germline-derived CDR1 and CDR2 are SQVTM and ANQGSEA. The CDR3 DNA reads TGCAGCGCTGAAGATCGGCAGGGGCTAGCCAAAAACATTCAGTACTTC. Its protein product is CSAEDRQGLAKNIQYF.

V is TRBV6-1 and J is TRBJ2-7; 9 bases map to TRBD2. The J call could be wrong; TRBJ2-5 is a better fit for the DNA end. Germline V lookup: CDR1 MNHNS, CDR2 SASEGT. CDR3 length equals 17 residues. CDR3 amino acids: CASSEAVAGGPRETQYF. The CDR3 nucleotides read TGTGCCAGCAGTGAAGCTGTTGCGGGGGGGCCCAGAGAGACCCAGTACTTC.

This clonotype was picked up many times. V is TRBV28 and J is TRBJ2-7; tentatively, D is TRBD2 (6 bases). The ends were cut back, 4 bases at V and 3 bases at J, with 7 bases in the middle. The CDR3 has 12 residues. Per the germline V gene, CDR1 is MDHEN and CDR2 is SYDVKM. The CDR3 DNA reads TGTGCCAGCAGTTCGGGAGTCTACGAGCAGTACTTC. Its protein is CASSSGVYEQYF.

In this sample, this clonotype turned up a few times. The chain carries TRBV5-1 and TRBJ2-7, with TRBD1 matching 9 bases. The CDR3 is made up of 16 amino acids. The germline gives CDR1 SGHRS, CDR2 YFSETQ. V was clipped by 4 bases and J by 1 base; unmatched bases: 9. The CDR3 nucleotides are TGCGCCAGCAGCCGGGGACAGGGACAACGTTCCTACGAGCAGTACTTC. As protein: CASSRGQGQRSYEQYF.

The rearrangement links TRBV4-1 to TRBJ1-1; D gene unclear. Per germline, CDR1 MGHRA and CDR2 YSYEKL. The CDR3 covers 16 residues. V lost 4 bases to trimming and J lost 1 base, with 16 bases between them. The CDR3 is CASSLYRPSENTEAFF. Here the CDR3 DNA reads TGCGCCAGCAGCCTCTATCGGCCTTCGGAGAACACTGAAGCTTTCTTT.